This TCR beta chain was captured by sequencing in a study of response to subunit inactivated influenza vaccine. Study results and limitations: Authors suggested each seasonal influenza vaccination recruits few new T cells.

Trimming took 7 bases from V and 8 from J; bases not matched to a gene: 12. This CDR3 is built from 15 residues. The germline gives CDR1 SNHLY, CDR2 FYNNEI. Via MiXCR, TCRdb re-called the RT-PCR reads, giving one row per CDR3 protein. Here the sample spans approximately 730,000 distinct CDR3 sequences, 11% to 15% being singletons. For this clonotype: As yet, its antigen is unknown.

The sequence derives from a man aged 50-59 years who received an inactivated influenza vaccine. The chain is built from TRBV2 and TRBJ1-4, with 8 bases matching TRBD1. The sequencing used PBMCs from blood, collected 14 to 15 days before vaccination. CDR3 protein: CASTGIGQGGEKLFF. The CDR3 bases are TGTGCCAGCACCGGGATCGGACAGGGAGGGGAAAAACTGTTTTTT.